The T cell receptor beta chain under discussion was sequenced for a study of shared clonotypes between healthy human individuals. Whole-study findings and limits: A few donors held approximately 5% of naive CD4 clonotypes in common.

Trimming cost V 4 bases and J 6 bases; bases outside gene matches: 9. The CDR3 is 15 residues long. Germline CDR1 is LNHDA and CDR2 is SQIVND (reference sequence). Profiling relied on immunoSEQ multiplex PCR, and the TCRdb table lists in-frame clones only, not all of them. In the table there are about 2.3 million clones, around 92% of which are singletons. Comment on this clone: No antigen is known for it.

Sequencing used naive CD4+ T cells from PBMCs. Indicated subset: CD45RA+ positively selected. This sequence joins TRBV19 and TRBJ1-5; 7 nucleotides line up with TRBD1. This clonotype was obtained from a man aged 18 to 30 in good health. Some clones in this sample may be carry-over from other donors' samples. In DNA, the CDR3 is TGTGCCAGTAGTAGGGCAGGGGGATTGGGTCAGCCCCAGCATTTT. Protein sequence: CASSRAGGLGQPQHF. The full variable domain, in which reference TRBV19 and TRBJ1-5 provide the parts outside the CDR3, is DGGITQSPKYLFRKEGQNVTLSCEQNLNHDAMYWYRQDPGQGLRLIYYSQIVNDFQKGDIAEGYSVSREKKESFPLTVTSAQKNPTAFYLCASSRAGGLGQPQHFGDGTRLSIL.